This is a list of T cell receptor beta chains from one sample in a study of T cell responses to AZD1222 COVID-19 vaccine. This table comes from immunoSEQ multiplex PCR, and its TCRdb copy is limited to in-frame clones, with some not included. The sample consists of some 180,000 clones, approximately 94% of them appearing once. The input for sequencing was peripheral blood, taken 28 days after the second AZD1222 dose. These TCRs come from an adult who received the AZD1222 COVID-19 vaccine. Each CDR3 is given with its conserved first and last residue. D genes are given only for firm matches. Rows give clone size only sometimes, using once, few, many, or a class for an expanded clone.

j_call d_call clone_size v_call cdr3_nt cdr3_aa
TRBJ1-3 NA NA TRBV10-2 TGCGCCAGCAGTGGGAGGGGTTTGGGCGAAAACACCATATATTTT CASSGRGLGENTIYF
TRBJ2-7 NA NA TRBV30 TGTGCCTGGAGTCCGACCCCCGTGTGGAGGTCCTACGAGCAGTACTTC CAWSPTPVWRSYEQYF
TRBJ1-2 NA NA TRBV18 TGTGCCAGCTCACAACAGGAGGACTATGGCTACACCTTC CASSQQEDYGYTF
TRBJ1-3 NA NA TRBV10-1 TGCGCCAGCAGTGGGACAGTAGAATCTGGAAACACCATATATTTT CASSGTVESGNTIYF
TRBJ1-1 TRBD1 NA TRBV18 TGTGCCAGCTCTACAGGGGACACTGAAGCTTTCTTT CASSTGDTEAFF
TRBJ2-7 NA few TRBV7-9 TGTGCCAGCAGTCTCCGACTAGGTTCAGACTACGAGCAGTACTTC CASSLRLGSDYEQYF
TRBJ1-2 NA NA TRBV18 TGTGCCAGCTCACCATTCTTACCTGTCCGCAACAGTGACCCCGCAAACTATGGCTACACCTTC CASSPFLPVRNSDPANYGYTF
TRBJ2-7 TRBD1 once TRBV6-4 TGTGCCAGCAGTGAGACAGGGTTCTACGAGCAGTACTTC CASSETGFYEQYF
TRBJ2-7 TRBD2 NA TRBV5-1 TGCGCCAGCAGCTCCTTGACCGCCGGGGGGGAGCAGTACTTC CASSSLTAGGEQYF
TRBJ1-2 NA NA TRBV12-3/TRBV12-4 TGTGCCAGCAGTTTGCCCCCCTTCCGGGGCTACACCTTC CASSLPPFRGYTF
TRBJ1-2 NA NA TRBV27 TGTGCCACCCAGGGAAGGGCTGGCTACACCTTC CATQGRAGYTF
TRBJ1-2 NA NA TRBV4-1 TGCGCCAGCAGCCAAGATCCGGACTCAAGGGTCTATGGCTACACCTTC CASSQDPDSRVYGYTF
TRBJ1-6 NA NA TRBV6-5 TGTGCCAGCACTCTGACACTTTTAGGGAGTTCACCCCTCCACTTT CASTLTLLGSSPLHF
TRBJ2-1 NA NA TRBV5-1 TGCGCCAGCAGCCCCGGACACGGACCCTACAATGAGCAGTTCTTC CASSPGHGPYNEQFF
TRBJ2-3 NA NA TRBV7-2 TGTGCCAGCAGACGCGGGGTCGGGGCAGATACGCAGTATTTT CASRRGVGADTQYF
TRBJ2-7 NA NA TRBV10-2 TGCGCCAGCAAGGATAGGCCGCCGGGAGAGCAGTACTTC CASKDRPPGEQYF
TRBJ2-7 NA NA TRBV11-2 TGTGCCAGCACCTCCAGACTTAATCTGGGGGAGCAGTACTTC CASTSRLNLGEQYF
TRBJ1-1 NA NA TRBV14 TGTGCCAGCAGCCAAGTCGGCGAGGAAGCTTTCTTT CASSQVGEEAFF
TRBJ2-7 NA NA TRBV27 TGTGCCAGCAGCAACCAACTCAGGGACTCCAACTACGAGCAGTACTTC CASSNQLRDSNYEQYF
TRBJ1-2 NA NA TRBV3-1/TRBV3-2 TGTGCCAGCAGCCTATGGGCGGGAGCTAACTATGGCTACACCTTC CASSLWAGANYGYTF
TRBJ1-4 TRBD1 once TRBV4-1 TGCGCCAGCAGCCTCAGACAGGGCAATGAAAAACTGTTTTTT CASSLRQGNEKLFF
TRBJ1-4 NA NA TRBV27 TGTGCCAGCAGTCCGAACCTCCATCGATCAAACTCGCATAGCTACGGGAGTGAAAAACTGTTTTTT CASSPNLHRSNSHSYGSEKLFF
TRBJ1-1 TRBD1 NA TRBV7-9 TGTGCCAGCAGCCAGGCGGCAGGGGGAAACACTGAAGCTTTCTTT CASSQAAGGNTEAFF
TRBJ2-1 NA NA TRBV15 TGTGCCACCAGCAGAGTAGGAGTCAATGAGCAGTTCTTC CATSRVGVNEQFF
TRBJ1-5 TRBD1 NA TRBV29-1 TGCAGCGTTGTTCGGGACAGGGTGTTATGTCGGAGTCAGCCCCAGCATTTT CSVVRDRVLCRSQPQHF
TRBJ2-3 NA NA TRBV7-8 TGTGCCAGCAGCCACCTGGAGGGGCGCACAGATACGCAGTATTTT CASSHLEGRTDTQYF
TRBJ1-3 NA NA TRBV30 TGTGCCTGGATGGGCCGGGGCCGAGACTTTAGAAACACCATATATTTT CAWMGRGRDFRNTIYF
TRBJ1-2 NA NA TRBV4-1 TGCGCCAGCAGCCAAGTTCAACAGGGAGCCGGCTATGGCTACACCTTC CASSQVQQGAGYGYTF
TRBJ1-5 NA few TRBV7-3 TGTGCCAGCAGCACGACATGGGGCAATCAGCCCCAGCATTTT CASSTTWGNQPQHF
TRBJ2-1 NA NA TRBV7-9 TGTGCCAGCAGCTTAGAGGGAGGAGGACGCGATGAGCAGTTCTTC CASSLEGGGRDEQFF
TRBJ1-1 NA NA TRBV18 TGTGCCAGCTCACCACCGTTATCGAGGGGACGGTACACTGAAGCTTTCTTT CASSPPLSRGRYTEAFF
TRBJ2-1 TRBD2 NA TRBV30 TGTGCCTGGAGTGTACTCGCGGGAGGCGAGGCCGAGCAGTTCTTC CAWSVLAGGEAEQFF
TRBJ2-1 TRBD2 NA TRBV3-1/TRBV3-2 TGTGCCAGCAGCCAAGTTTACGGGACTAGCGTTGGTGAGCAGTTCTTC CASSQVYGTSVGEQFF
TRBJ1-1 TRBD1 NA TRBV9 TGTGCCAGCAGCTCAAGTTCCGGGACAGGGCCCACTGAAGCTTTCTTT CASSSSSGTGPTEAFF
TRBJ1-1 NA NA TRBV12-3/TRBV12-4 TGTGCCAGCAGCCCCGGCACTGAAGCTTTCTTT CASSPGTEAFF
TRBJ2-1 TRBD1 NA TRBV19 TGTGCCAGTAGGCGGACAGGGGGCAATGAGCAGTTCTTC CASRRTGGNEQFF
TRBJ2-7 NA NA TRBV3-1/TRBV3-2 TGTGCCAGCAGCCAAGAAGGCAGGACCTACGAGCAGTACTTC CASSQEGRTYEQYF